This is a list of T cell receptor beta chains from one sample in a study of Ad26.COV2.S vaccination and SARS-CoV-2 variants. The data were produced by immunoSEQ multiplex PCR, yet TCRdb's version contains in-frame clones alone and is incomplete. Of around 300,000 clones listed, 85% to 90% are singletons. This sample comprised peripheral blood, obtained in a trial of Ad26.COV2.S vaccine versus placebo. These TCRs come from a person between 18 and 65 years old who received the Ad26.COV2.S COVID-19 vaccine or a placebo. CDR3s include the opening cysteine and the closing phenylalanine or tryptophan. D genes are given only for firm matches. Part of the rows lack a size; the others show once, few, many or a class for expanded clones.

>TRBD1|TRBV7-2|-|TRBJ1-2
TGTGCCAGCACGGGACAGGGGGACTATGGCTACACCTTC
CASTGQGDYGYTF
>-|TRBV23-1|few|TRBJ2-1
TGCGCCAGCAGTCGATGTCGGGCCTCCTACAATGAGCAGTTCTTC
CASSRCRASYNEQFF
>-|TRBV3-1/TRBV3-2|-|TRBJ1-1
TGTGCCAGCAGCGCCCACGACCTCAGGGTTAACACTGAAGCTTTCTTT
CASSAHDLRVNTEAFF
>-|TRBV19|-|TRBJ1-2
TGTGCCAGTAGTATCTCCGCTGGTGGGGGCTACACCTTC
CASSISAGGGYTF
>TRBD2|TRBV9|-|TRBJ2-5
TGTGCCAGCAGCGTAGGCGGGGGTTGGTACCAAGAGACCCAGTACTTC
CASSVGGGWYQETQYF
>-|TRBV12-3/TRBV12-4|-|TRBJ1-2
TGTGCCAGCAGTTTTGCCCGAACTGGCTACACCTTC
CASSFARTGYTF
>TRBD1|TRBV15|-|TRBJ2-1
TGTGCCACCAGCAGCCGACAGGGACCGCATGAGCAGTTCTTC
CATSSRQGPHEQFF
>-|TRBV29-1|-|TRBJ2-7
TGCAGCGTCGGACAGAGTGACTACGAGCAGTACTTC
CSVGQSDYEQYF
>TRBD1|TRBV6-1|-|TRBJ2-1
TGTGCCAGCAGTGACAGGGGGCGCGTTTTGGACAATGAGCAGTTCTTC
CASSDRGRVLDNEQFF
>TRBD2|TRBV11-2|-|TRBJ2-1
TGTGCCAGCAGCTTAGACGGGACTAGTACCTACAATGAGCAGTTCTTC
CASSLDGTSTYNEQFF
>-|TRBV9|once|TRBJ2-1
TGTGCCAGCAGCGTAGAATGGGCGGGACTCAATGAGCAGTTCTTC
CASSVEWAGLNEQFF
>-|TRBV4-1|-|TRBJ2-7
TGCGCCAGCAGCCGAACGGGGCTCCTCTCCGAGCAGTACTTC
CASSRTGLLSEQYF
>TRBD2|TRBV6-2/TRBV6-3|-|TRBJ2-7
TGTGCCAGCAGTATAGCGGGGGTCGGGGAGCAGTACTTC
CASSIAGVGEQYF
>-|TRBV30|-|TRBJ2-1
TGTGCCGGGGACCTGAGCTCCTACAATGAGCAGTTCTTC
CAGDLSSYNEQFF
>-|TRBV4-1|-|TRBJ1-3
TGCGCCAGCAGCCAACCCGGGACCGGAAACACCATATATTTT
CASSQPGTGNTIYF
>-|TRBV3-1/TRBV3-2|-|TRBJ1-5
TGTGCCAGCAGCCAAGTCCCTGGGGGGATTTGGGATCAGCCCCAGCATTTT
CASSQVPGGIWDQPQHF
>-|TRBV23-1|-|TRBJ1-5
TGCGCCAGGGGAAGGACCGACTGTTATAGCAATCAGCCCCAGCATTTT
CARGRTDCYSNQPQHF
>-|TRBV7-2|once|TRBJ2-1
TGTGCCAGCAAGAGCTATAGAGGGGAGGCCTACAATGAGCAGTTCTTC
CASKSYRGEAYNEQFF
>-|TRBV6-5|-|TRBJ2-1
TGTGCCAGCAGTTATAACAGATACAATGAGCAGTTCTTC
CASSYNRYNEQFF
>-|TRBV7-8|-|TRBJ1-1
TGTGCCAGCAGCTCGGGACACCTGAACACTGAAGCTTTCTTT
CASSSGHLNTEAFF
>TRBD1|TRBV5-1|-|TRBJ1-2
TGCGCCAGCAGCTTGGCCGGGGCAGGGGGCAATGGCTACACCTTC
CASSLAGAGGNGYTF
>-|TRBV13|once|TRBJ2-5
TGTGCCAGCAGCTTAGAGAGGGAAAACCAAGAGACCCAGTACTTC
CASSLERENQETQYF
>-|TRBV11-2|-|TRBJ2-5
TGTGCCAGCAGCTTAGATGGCGGGACAGAGCAAGAGACCCAGTACTTC
CASSLDGGTEQETQYF
>-|TRBV30|-|TRBJ1-1
TGTGCCTGGAGTGCCCGCGGGAGCGACCTGAACACTGAAGCTTTCTTT
CAWSARGSDLNTEAFF
>-|TRBV11-2|once|TRBJ2-4
TGTGCCAGCAGCTTAGGTGACACCCTAGCCAAAAACATTCAGTACTTC
CASSLGDTLAKNIQYF
>-|TRBV7-9|-|TRBJ2-4
TGTGCCAGCAGCTTAGGTACAGCGGAAAACATTCAGTACTTC
CASSLGTAENIQYF